The entry below describes one T cell receptor beta chain. These data originate in a study of immune cell composition in non-small cell lung cancer. The data were produced by immunoSEQ multiplex PCR, yet TCRdb's version contains in-frame clones alone and is incomplete. This sample carries some 9,000 clones, 67% of them seen once, and the ten largest clones take about 23%. Normal lung was taken at the farthest possible site, at least 3 cm from tumour. Sequences were obtained from non-adjacent lung tissue. The sequence was collected from a human donor with non-small cell lung cancer.

The CDR3 is CASSTTTGAYNEQFF. In nucleotides, the CDR3 is TGTGCCAGCAGCACAACGACAGGGGCCTACAATGAGCAGTTCTTC. J is TRBJ2-1 and V is TRBV9, with TRBD1 identical over 8 bases. The CDR3 is made up of 15 amino acids. With V trimmed by 4 bases and J by 2 bases, 5 bases remained unmatched. CDR1 is SGDLS, CDR2 YYNGEE, per germline.